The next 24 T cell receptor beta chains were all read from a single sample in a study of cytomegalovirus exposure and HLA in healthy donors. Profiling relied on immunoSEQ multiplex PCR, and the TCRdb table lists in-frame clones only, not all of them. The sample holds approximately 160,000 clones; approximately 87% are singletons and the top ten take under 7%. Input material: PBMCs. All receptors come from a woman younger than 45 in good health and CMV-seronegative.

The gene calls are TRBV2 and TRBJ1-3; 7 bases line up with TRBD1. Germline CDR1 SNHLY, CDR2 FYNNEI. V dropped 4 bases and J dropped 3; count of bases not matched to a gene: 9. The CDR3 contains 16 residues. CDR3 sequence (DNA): TGTGCCAGCAGTGGCCAACAGACAGGGAGTGGAAACACCATATATTTT. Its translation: CASSGQQTGSGNTIYF.

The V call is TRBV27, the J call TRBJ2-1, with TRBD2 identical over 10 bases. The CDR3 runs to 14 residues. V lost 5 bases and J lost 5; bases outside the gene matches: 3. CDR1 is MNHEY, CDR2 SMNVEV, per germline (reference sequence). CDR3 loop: CASSPTSGHNEQFF. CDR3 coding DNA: TGTGCCAGCAGTCCGACTAGCGGGCACAATGAGCAGTTCTTC.

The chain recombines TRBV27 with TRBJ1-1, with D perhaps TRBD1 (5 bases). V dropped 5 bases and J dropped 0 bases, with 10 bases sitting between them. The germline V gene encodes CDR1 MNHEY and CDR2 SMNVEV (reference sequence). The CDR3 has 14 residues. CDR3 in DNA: TGTGCCAGCAGTGAGGGGATCATGAACACTGAAGCTTTCTTT. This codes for CASSEGIMNTEAFF.

The CDR3 sequence is CASSRDRAMNTEAFF. DNA for the CDR3: TGTGCCAGTAGTAGGGACAGAGCCATGAACACTGAAGCTTTCTTT. The V gene is TRBV19, the J gene TRBJ1-1; 7 bases are shared with TRBD1. Germline CDR1 LNHDA, CDR2 SQIVND (reference sequence). CDR3 length: 15 amino acids. The J segment lost 0 bases and the V segment lost 4 bases, leaving 5 bases of the junction unmatched.

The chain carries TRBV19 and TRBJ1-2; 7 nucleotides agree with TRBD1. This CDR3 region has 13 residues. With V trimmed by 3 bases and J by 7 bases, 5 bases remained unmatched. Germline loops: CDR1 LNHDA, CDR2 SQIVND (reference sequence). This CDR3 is CASSITGDAGYTF. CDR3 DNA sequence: TGTGCCAGTAGTATTACAGGGGATGCTGGCTACACCTTC. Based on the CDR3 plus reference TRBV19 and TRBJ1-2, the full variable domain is DGGITQSPKYLFRKEGQNVTLSCEQNLNHDAMYWYRQDPGQGLRLIYYSQIVNDFQKGDIAEGYSVSREKKESFPLTVTSAQKNPTAFYLCASSITGDAGYTFGSGTRLTVV.

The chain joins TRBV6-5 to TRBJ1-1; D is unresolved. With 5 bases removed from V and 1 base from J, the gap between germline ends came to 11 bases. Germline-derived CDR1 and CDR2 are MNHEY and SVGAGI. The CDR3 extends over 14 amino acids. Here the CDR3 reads CASSNPASNTEAFF. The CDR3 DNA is TGTGCCAGCAGTAACCCGGCATCGAACACTGAAGCTTTCTTT.

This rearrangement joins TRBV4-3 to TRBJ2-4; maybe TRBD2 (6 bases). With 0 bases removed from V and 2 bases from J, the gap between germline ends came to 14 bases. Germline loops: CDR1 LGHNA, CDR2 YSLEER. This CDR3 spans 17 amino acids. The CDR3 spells CASSQDDSREPKNIQYF. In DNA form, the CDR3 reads TGCGCCAGCAGCCAAGATGACAGTCGGGAGCCCAAAAACATTCAGTACTTC.

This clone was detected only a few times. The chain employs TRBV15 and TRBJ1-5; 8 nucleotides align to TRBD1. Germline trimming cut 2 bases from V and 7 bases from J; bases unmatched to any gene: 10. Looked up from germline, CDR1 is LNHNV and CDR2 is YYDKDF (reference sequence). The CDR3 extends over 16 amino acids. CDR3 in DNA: TGTGCCACCAGCAGATGGGACAGGCAGTCGGACCAGCCCCAGCATTTT. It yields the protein CATSRWDRQSDQPQHF.

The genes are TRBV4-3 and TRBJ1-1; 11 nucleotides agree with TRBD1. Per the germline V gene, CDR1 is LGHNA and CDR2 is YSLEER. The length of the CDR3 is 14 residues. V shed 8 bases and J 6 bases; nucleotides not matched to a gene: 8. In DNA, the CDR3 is TGCGCCAGCTCTCAGGGACAGGGGGGCCCTGAAGCTTTCTTT. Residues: CASSQGQGGPEAFF.

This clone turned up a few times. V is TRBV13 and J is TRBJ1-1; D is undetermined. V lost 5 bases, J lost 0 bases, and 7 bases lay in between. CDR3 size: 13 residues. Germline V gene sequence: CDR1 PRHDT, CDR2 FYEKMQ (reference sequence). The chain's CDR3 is CASSLRVNTEAFF. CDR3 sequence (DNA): TGTGCCAGCAGCCTTCGGGTGAACACTGAAGCTTTCTTT.

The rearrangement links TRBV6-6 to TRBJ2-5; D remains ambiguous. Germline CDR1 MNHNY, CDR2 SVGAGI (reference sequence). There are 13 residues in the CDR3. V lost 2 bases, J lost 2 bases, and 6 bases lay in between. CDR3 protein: CASSYRFQETQYF. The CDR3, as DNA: TGTGCCAGCAGTTACCGATTTCAAGAGACCCAGTACTTC.

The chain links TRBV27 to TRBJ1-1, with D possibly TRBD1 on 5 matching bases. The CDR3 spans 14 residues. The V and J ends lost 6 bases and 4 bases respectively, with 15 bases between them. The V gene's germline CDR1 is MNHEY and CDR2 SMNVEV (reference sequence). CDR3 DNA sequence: TGTGCCAGCAGAACAAGGGGAGTCGGCACTGAAGCTTTCTTT. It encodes CASRTRGVGTEAFF.

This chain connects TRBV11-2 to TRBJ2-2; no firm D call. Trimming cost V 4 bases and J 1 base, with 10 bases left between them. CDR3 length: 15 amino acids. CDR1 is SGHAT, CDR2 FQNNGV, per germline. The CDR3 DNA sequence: TGTGCCAGCAGCTCCCGAGCAGGGAACACCGGGGAGCTGTTTTTT. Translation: CASSSRAGNTGELFF. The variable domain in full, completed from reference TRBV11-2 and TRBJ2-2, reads EAGVAQSPRYKIIEKRQSVAFWCNPISGHATLYWYQQILGQGPKLLIQFQNNGVVDDSQLPKDRFSAERLKGVDSTLKIQPAKLEDSAVYLCASSSRAGNTGELFFGEGSRLTVL.

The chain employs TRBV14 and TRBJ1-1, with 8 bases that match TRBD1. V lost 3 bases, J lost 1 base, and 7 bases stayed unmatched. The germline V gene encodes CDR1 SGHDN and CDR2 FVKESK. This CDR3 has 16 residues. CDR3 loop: CASSQSLGQGNTEAFF. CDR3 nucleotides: TGTGCCAGCAGCCAGTCTCTTGGACAGGGGAACACTGAAGCTTTCTTT.

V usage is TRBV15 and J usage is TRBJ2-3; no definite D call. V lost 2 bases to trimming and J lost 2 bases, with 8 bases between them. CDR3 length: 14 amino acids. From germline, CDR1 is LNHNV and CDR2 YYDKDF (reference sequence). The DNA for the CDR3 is TGTGCCACCAGCAGAATCCGTTCCACAGATACGCAGTATTTT. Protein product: CATSRIRSTDTQYF.

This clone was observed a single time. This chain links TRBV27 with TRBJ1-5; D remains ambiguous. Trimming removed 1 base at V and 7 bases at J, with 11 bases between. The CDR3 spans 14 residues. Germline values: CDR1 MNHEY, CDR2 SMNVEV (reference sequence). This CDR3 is CASSLLLGSQPQHF. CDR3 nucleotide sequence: TGTGCCAGCAGTTTATTACTAGGTAGCCAGCCCCAGCATTTT.

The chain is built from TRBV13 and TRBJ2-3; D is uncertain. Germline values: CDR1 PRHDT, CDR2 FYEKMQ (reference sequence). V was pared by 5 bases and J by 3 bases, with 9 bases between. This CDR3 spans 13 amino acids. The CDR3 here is CASSPLGTDTQYF. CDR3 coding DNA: TGTGCCAGCAGCCCCCTAGGGACAGATACGCAGTATTTT.

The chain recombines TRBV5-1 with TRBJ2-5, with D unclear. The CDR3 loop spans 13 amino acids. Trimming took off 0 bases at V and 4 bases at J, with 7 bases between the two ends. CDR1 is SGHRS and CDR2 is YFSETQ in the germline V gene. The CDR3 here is CASSLVSRETQYF. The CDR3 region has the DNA TGCGCCAGCAGCTTGGTCTCTCGAGAGACCCAGTACTTC.

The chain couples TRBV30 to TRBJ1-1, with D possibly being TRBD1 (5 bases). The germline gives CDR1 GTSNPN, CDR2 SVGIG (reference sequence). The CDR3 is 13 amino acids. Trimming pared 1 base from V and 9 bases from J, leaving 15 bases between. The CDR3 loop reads CAWSAARVTKAFF. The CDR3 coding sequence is TGTGCCTGGAGTGCAGCCAGGGTTACCAAAGCTTTCTTT.

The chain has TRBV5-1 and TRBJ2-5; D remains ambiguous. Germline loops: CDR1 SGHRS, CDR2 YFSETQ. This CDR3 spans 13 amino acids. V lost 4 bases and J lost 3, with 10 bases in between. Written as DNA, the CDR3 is TGCGCCAGCAGCACCGACCCGGAAGAGACCCAGTACTTC. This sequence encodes CASSTDPEETQYF.

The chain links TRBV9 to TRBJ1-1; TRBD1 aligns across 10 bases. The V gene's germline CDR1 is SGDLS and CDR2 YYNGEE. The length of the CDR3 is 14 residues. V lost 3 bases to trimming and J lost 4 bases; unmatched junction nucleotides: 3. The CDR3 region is CASSGQGAGTEAFF. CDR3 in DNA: TGTGCCAGCAGCGGACAGGGGGCTGGCACTGAAGCTTTCTTT.

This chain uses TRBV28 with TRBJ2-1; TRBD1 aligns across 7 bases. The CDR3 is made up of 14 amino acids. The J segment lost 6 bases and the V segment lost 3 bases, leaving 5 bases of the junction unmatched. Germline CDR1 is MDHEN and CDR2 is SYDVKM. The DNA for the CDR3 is TGTGCCAGCAGTTTGGGGCAGGGGGTCAATGAGCAGTTCTTC. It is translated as CASSLGQGVNEQFF. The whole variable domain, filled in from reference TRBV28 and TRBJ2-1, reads DVKVTQSSRYLVKRTGEKVFLECVQDMDHENMFWYRQDPGLGLRLIYFSYDVKMKEKGDIPEGYSVSREKKERFSLILESASTNQTSMYLCASSLGQGVNEQFFGPGTRLTVL.

CDR3 amino acids: CSAPGGGLGTQYF. In DNA, the CDR3 is TGCAGCGCCCCGGGGGGGGGATTGGGGACCCAGTACTTC. This chain links TRBV29-1 with TRBJ2-5, with 8 bases that match TRBD2. This CDR3 spans 13 amino acids. The germline CDR1 and CDR2 sequences are SQVTM and ANQGSEA. Germline trimming cut 7 bases from V and 7 bases from J; bases unmatched to any gene: 11.

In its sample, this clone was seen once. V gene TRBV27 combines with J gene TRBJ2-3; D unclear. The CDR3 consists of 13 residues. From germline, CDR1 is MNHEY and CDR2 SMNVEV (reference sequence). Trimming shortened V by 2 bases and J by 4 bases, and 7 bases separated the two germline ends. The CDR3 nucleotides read TGTGCCAGCAGTTTAGGTCATTCAGATACGCAGTATTTT. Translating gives CASSLGHSDTQYF.